The rows below give T cell receptor beta chains drawn from one sample of a study of cytomegalovirus exposure and HLA in healthy donors. Data came from immunoSEQ multiplex PCR; TCRdb stores just in-frame clones and leaves some out. The table has about 270,000 clones, roughly 85% seen once. Material for sequencing was PBMCs. These receptors came from a middle-aged man in good health and CMV-seropositive. CDR3s include the opening cysteine and the closing phenylalanine or tryptophan. A D gene is named only where the DNA matches it firmly. Expanded clones get a size class; other rows say once, few or many, or leave the size out.

d_call,j_call,clone_size,v_call,cdr3_length,cdr3_nt,cdr3_aa
TRBD2,TRBJ2-3,.,TRBV28,17,TGTGCCAGCAGGAGACGACTAGCGGGAGGCCAGGCAGATACGCAGTATTTT,CASRRRLAGGQADTQYF
.,TRBJ2-7,.,TRBV30,15,TGTGCCTGGAGTGTAAGGGGACTTCTATCCTACGAGCAGTACTTC,CAWSVRGLLSYEQYF
TRBD1,TRBJ2-7,.,TRBV5-8,15,TGTGCCAGCAGGTATACAGGGGGAAATACCTACGAGCAGTACTTC,CASRYTGGNTYEQYF
TRBD1,TRBJ2-7,.,TRBV2,17,TGTGCCAGCAGGACCGGGACAGGGGTCCTGTTATCCTACGAGCAGTACTTC,CASRTGTGVLLSYEQYF
.,TRBJ2-5,.,TRBV28,16,TGTGCCAGCAGTCCACCTCTCAGGGGAAAACGAGAGACCCAGTACTTC,CASSPPLRGKRETQYF
.,TRBJ2-7,.,TRBV28,14,TGTGCCAGCAGTTTGGCAGGGGTAAGGTACGAGCAGTACTTC,CASSLAGVRYEQYF
.,TRBJ2-2,.,TRBV11-2,15,TGTGCCAGCAGCTTAGTGGACTGGAACACCGGGGAGCTGTTTTTT,CASSLVDWNTGELFF
.,TRBJ2-7,.,TRBV29-1,15,TGCAGCGTTGAAGTTTTAGGGGCAGAGTCCTACGAGCAGTACTTC,CSVEVLGAESYEQYF
TRBD2,TRBJ2-3,.,TRBV7-3,17,TGTGCCAGCAGCCCTGTGACTAGCGGGAGGGGGGGAGATACGCAGTATTTT,CASSPVTSGRGGDTQYF
TRBD2,TRBJ2-5,.,TRBV5-1,15,TGCGCCAGCAGCGCGTTAGCGGGAGAGGGGGAGACCCAGTACTTC,CASSALAGEGETQYF
TRBD1,TRBJ2-7,once,TRBV7-9,19,TGTGCCAGCAGCTTCCGACAGGGGGGCGTTGCGGGAGTGCCCTACGAGCAGTACTTC,CASSFRQGGVAGVPYEQYF
TRBD1,TRBJ2-7,.,TRBV7-9,15,TGTGCCAGCAGCTACTCCCGACAGGGGGAGGCCGAGCAGTACTTC,CASSYSRQGEAEQYF
.,TRBJ2-1,.,TRBV27,11,TGTGCCAGCAGTTTAGGCCATGAGCAGTTCTTC,CASSLGHEQFF
TRBD1,TRBJ1-4,.,TRBV30,14,TGTGCCTGGAGCATAACAGGGGGCATGGAAAAACTGTTTTTT,CAWSITGGMEKLFF
TRBD1,TRBJ2-7,once,TRBV25-1,14,TGTGCCAGCAGTATCGGGACAGGCTGGGGGGAGCAGTACTTC,CASSIGTGWGEQYF
.,TRBJ2-2,.,TRBV19,14,TGTGCCAGTAGTATCACGAGTGGCACCGGGGAGCTGTTTTTT,CASSITSGTGELFF
TRBD1,TRBJ1-1,.,TRBV5-6,16,TGTGCCAGCAGCTCGGGACAGAGCTTGATGAACACTGAAGCTTTCTTT,CASSSGQSLMNTEAFF
.,TRBJ1-2,.,TRBV28,14,TGTGCCAGCAGTCAAGGGGCGACTAACTATGGCTACACCTTC,CASSQGATNYGYTF
.,TRBJ1-1,.,TRBV5-1,13,TGCGCCAGCAGTTATACAATGAACACTGAAGCTTTCTTT,CASSYTMNTEAFF
TRBD1,TRBJ2-7,.,TRBV4-1,16,TGCGCCAGCAGCCAACCCGGGACAGCTTTCTCCTACGAGCAGTACTTC,CASSQPGTAFSYEQYF
.,TRBJ2-7,.,TRBV10-2,13,TGCGCCAGCATGAGCTCAGGGGACTACGAGCAGTACTTC,CASMSSGDYEQYF
TRBD1,TRBJ1-2,once,TRBV2,15,TGTGCCAGCAGTGATGACAGGGTTGGTTTCCGTGGCTACACCTTC,CASSDDRVGFRGYTF
.,TRBJ2-4,.,TRBV28,16,TGTGCCAGCAGGACTTCTCTTACCCCGGCCAAAAACATTCAGTACTTC,CASRTSLTPAKNIQYF
.,TRBJ1-3,.,TRBV28,14,TGTGCCAGCAACCTGCGAGCTAGCGGAAACACCATATATTTT,CASNLRASGNTIYF
TRBD1,TRBJ1-1,.,TRBV2,13,TGTGCCAGCAAACGTGGGACAGGATTGGAAGCTTTCTTT,CASKRGTGLEAFF
.,TRBJ1-4,.,TRBV19,14,TGTGCCAGTAGTGGGAGGCAAGCTAATGAAAAACTGTTTTTT,CASSGRQANEKLFF
TRBD1,TRBJ2-7,.,TRBV7-9,14,TGTGCCAGCAGCCCGGACAGGGGGGTCTACGAGCAGTACTTC,CASSPDRGVYEQYF
TRBD2,TRBJ2-7,.,TRBV10-3,15,TGTGCCATCAGTGAGTTGGCGGGAGTCCCCTACGAGCAGTACTTC,CAISELAGVPYEQYF
TRBD1,TRBJ2-6,few,TRBV27,16,TGTGCCAGCAGTGACAGGGATATACCTGGGGCCAACGTCCTGACTTTC,CASSDRDIPGANVLTF
TRBD1,TRBJ2-7,.,TRBV18,13,TGTGCCAGCTCTTTGGACAGGGACTACGAGCAGTACTTC,CASSLDRDYEQYF
TRBD1,TRBJ1-1,.,TRBV27,16,TGTGCCAGCAGTTCTGTTCCGGGACAGGGCGACACTGAAGCTTTCTTT,CASSSVPGQGDTEAFF
TRBD1,TRBJ1-5,.,TRBV19,15,TGTGCCAGTAGAACAACAGGGGCAGGGAATCAGCCCCAGCATTTT,CASRTTGAGNQPQHF
.,TRBJ2-3,.,TRBV2,12,TGTGCCACCAGACAGAACACAGATACGCAGTATTTT,CATRQNTDTQYF
.,TRBJ1-2,.,TRBV5-1,15,TGCGCCAGCAGCTTGGGGACAGATTTTAACTATGGCTACACCTTC,CASSLGTDFNYGYTF
TRBD1,TRBJ2-1,.,TRBV11-1,16,TGTGCCAGCACTCCCCGGCCGACAGGGGGCCTGGGTGAGCAGTTCTTC,CASTPRPTGGLGEQFF
.,TRBJ2-7,.,TRBV29-1,12,TGCAGCGTTGGACTGAGCTCCTACGAGCAGTACTTC,CSVGLSSYEQYF
TRBD2,TRBJ2-5,.,TRBV6-6,15,TGTGCCAGCAGCCTCGGACTAGCGGAGGGGGGGACCCAGTACTTC,CASSLGLAEGGTQYF
.,TRBJ1-2,.,TRBV4-1,15,TGCGCCAGCAGCCACCAGGTGGGGGGATTCTATGGCTACACCTTC,CASSHQVGGFYGYTF
.,TRBJ2-3,.,TRBV19,16,TGTGCCAGTAGTATAGGTGCGGGGCCTAGCACAGATACGCAGTATTTT,CASSIGAGPSTDTQYF
.,TRBJ2-1,once,TRBV4-1,14,TGCGCCAGCAGCCAAGTACTAGTTTCGCATGAGCAGTTCTTC,CASSQVLVSHEQFF
TRBD1,TRBJ2-7,.,TRBV5-1,14,TGCGCCAGCAGCCAAGGGACAGGGTACAACGAGCAGTACTTC,CASSQGTGYNEQYF
.,TRBJ1-5,.,TRBV29-1,13,TGCAGCGTTGTCCTCCAGGGCAATCAGCCCCAGCATTTT,CSVVLQGNQPQHF
TRBD1,TRBJ1-1,.,TRBV19,16,TGTGCCAGTAGTATAGAAGGGACAGCTTTCAACACTGAAGCTTTCTTT,CASSIEGTAFNTEAFF
.,TRBJ2-7,.,TRBV10-3,17,TGTGCCATCAGTGAGTCGACTCGGGAGCCCCTGATCTACGAGCAGTACTTC,CAISESTREPLIYEQYF
.,TRBJ2-7,.,TRBV18,12,TGTGCCAGCTCACCGGGGGGGCACGAGCAGTACTTC,CASSPGGHEQYF
TRBD2,TRBJ2-3,.,TRBV29-1,18,TGCAGCGTTGAAGATCTTATGATGCTAGCGGGAGATACAGATACGCAGTATTTT,CSVEDLMMLAGDTDTQYF
.,TRBJ2-7,.,TRBV5-5,14,TGTGCCAGCAGCTTGGTAGTCTACTCCTACGAGCAGTACTTC,CASSLVVYSYEQYF
TRBD1,TRBJ2-7,.,TRBV5-6,14,TGTGCCAGCAGCAGTGGTACAGGGGGCTACGAGCAGTACTTC,CASSSGTGGYEQYF
TRBD1,TRBJ1-5,.,TRBV29-1,13,TGCAGCGTTGGGACAGGCTCAGGTCAGCCCCAGCATTTT,CSVGTGSGQPQHF
TRBD2,TRBJ2-3,.,TRBV4-3,16,TGCGCCAGCAGCCCCCGGGGAGCGGGACCGACAGATACGCAGTATTTT,CASSPRGAGPTDTQYF
.,TRBJ1-1,.,TRBV27,14,TGTGCCAGCAGTTCTCCCGAGGAGTCAAGTGAAGCTTTCTTT,CASSSPEESSEAFF
.,TRBJ2-6,.,TRBV27,17,TGTGCCAGCAGTTTCGGGGCAGGGGGGTCTGGGGCCAACGTCCTGACTTTC,CASSFGAGGSGANVLTF
.,TRBJ2-5,once,TRBV2,13,TGTGCCGGCAGACCGCAGGCGCGAGAGACCCAGTACTTC,CAGRPQARETQYF
TRBD2,TRBJ2-2,once,TRBV5-6,16,TGTGCCAGCAGCTTAAGACTAGCGGGAGTGCCCGGGGAGCTGTTTTTT,CASSLRLAGVPGELFF
.,TRBJ1-5,.,TRBV28,13,TGTGCCAGCAGTGTCAGTTATTATCAGCCCCAGCATTTT,CASSVSYYQPQHF
TRBD1,TRBJ1-4,.,TRBV28,17,TGTGCCAGCAGTCCCATGTGGTCAGACAGGGCGAGCGAAAAACTGTTTTTT,CASSPMWSDRASEKLFF
.,TRBJ2-7,.,TRBV27,14,TGTGCCAGCAGTTTATCAAGGGGGAGCTACGAGCAGTACTTC,CASSLSRGSYEQYF
TRBD2,TRBJ2-7,.,TRBV4-1,17,TGCGCCAGCAGCCCCAAGACCGGCTCAGCGGGGAACTACGAGCAGTACTTC,CASSPKTGSAGNYEQYF
.,TRBJ2-7,few,TRBV19,13,TGTGCCAGTAGTATACAGTCAGCCTACGAGCAGTACTTC,CASSIQSAYEQYF
TRBD1,TRBJ2-5,.,TRBV5-1,15,TGCGCCAGCAGCTTGGTAGGGGGCTTGGGAGAGACCCAGTACTTC,CASSLVGGLGETQYF